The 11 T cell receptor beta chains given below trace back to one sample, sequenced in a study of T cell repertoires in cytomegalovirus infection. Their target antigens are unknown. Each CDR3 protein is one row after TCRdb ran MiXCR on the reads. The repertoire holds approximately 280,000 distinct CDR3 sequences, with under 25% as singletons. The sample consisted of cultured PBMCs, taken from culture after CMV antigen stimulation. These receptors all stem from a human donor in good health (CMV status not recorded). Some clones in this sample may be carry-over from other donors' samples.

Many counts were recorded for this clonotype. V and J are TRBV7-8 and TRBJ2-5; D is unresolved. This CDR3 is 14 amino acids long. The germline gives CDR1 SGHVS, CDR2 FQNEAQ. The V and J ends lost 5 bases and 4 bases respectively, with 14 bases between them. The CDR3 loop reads CASSASGSTETQYF. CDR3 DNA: TGTGCCAGCAGCGCATCCGGGTCCACAGAGACCCAGTACTTC.

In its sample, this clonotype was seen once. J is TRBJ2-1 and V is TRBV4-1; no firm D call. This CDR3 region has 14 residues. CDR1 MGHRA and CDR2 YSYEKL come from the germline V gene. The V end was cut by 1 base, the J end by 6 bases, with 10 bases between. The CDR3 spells CASSQGVWINEQFF. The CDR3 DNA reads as TGCGCCAGCAGCCAAGGGGTCTGGATCAATGAGCAGTTCTTC.

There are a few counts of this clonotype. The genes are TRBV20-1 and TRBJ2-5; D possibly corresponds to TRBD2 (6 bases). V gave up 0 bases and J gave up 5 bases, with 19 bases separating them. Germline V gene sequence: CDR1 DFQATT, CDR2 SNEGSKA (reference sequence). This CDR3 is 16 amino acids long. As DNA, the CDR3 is TGCAGTGCTAGAGATCGAAGAGGAGGGCCCGGTGAGACCCAGTACTTC. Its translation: CSARDRRGGPGETQYF.

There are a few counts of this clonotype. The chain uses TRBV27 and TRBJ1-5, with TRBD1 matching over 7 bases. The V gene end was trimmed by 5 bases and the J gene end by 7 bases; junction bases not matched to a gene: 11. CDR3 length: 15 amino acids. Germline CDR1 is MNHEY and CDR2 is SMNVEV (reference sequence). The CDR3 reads CASSLGAGGEQPQHF. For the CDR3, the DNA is TGTGCCAGCAGTCTCGGGGCAGGGGGTGAACAGCCCCAGCATTTT.

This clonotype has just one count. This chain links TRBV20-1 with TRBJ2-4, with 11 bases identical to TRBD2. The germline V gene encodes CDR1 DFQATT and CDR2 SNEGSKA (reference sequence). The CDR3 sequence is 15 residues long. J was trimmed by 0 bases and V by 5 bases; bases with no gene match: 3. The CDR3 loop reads CSALGLAVAKNIQYF. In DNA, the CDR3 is TGCAGTGCTTTGGGACTAGCGGTAGCCAAAAACATTCAGTACTTC.

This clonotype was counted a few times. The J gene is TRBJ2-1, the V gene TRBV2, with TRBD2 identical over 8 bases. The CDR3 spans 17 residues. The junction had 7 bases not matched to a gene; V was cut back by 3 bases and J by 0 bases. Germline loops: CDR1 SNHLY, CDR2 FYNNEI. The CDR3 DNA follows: TGTGCCAGCAGTGAGGATAGCGGGGCGAGCTCCTACAATGAGCAGTTCTTC. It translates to CASSEDSGASSYNEQFF. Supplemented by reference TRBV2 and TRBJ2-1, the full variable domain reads EPEVTQTPSHQVTQMGQEVILRCVPISNHLYFYWYRQILGQKVEFLVSFYNNEISEKSEIFDDQFSVERPDGSNFTLKIRSTKLEDSAMYFCASSEDSGASSYNEQFFGPGTRLTVL.

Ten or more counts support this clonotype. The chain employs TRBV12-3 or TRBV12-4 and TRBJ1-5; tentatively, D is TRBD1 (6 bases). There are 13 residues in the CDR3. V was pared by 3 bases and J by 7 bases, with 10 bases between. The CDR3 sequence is CASSFSGAQPQHF. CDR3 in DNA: TGTGCCAGCAGTTTTTCAGGGGCACAGCCCCAGCATTTT.

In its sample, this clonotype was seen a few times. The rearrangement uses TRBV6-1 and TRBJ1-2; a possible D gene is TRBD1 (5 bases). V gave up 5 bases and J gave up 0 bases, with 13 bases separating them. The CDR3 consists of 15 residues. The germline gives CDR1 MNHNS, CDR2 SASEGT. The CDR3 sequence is CASSRDGVSNYGYTF. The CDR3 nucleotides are TGTGCCAGCAGTAGGGACGGAGTTTCTAACTATGGCTACACCTTC.

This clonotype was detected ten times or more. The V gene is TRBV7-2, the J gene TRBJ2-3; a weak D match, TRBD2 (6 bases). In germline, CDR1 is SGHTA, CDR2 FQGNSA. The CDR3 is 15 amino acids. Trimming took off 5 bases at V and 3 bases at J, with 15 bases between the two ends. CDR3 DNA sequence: TGTGCCAGCAGCACGGCTAGCGTCGGGACAGATACGCAGTATTTT. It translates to CASSTASVGTDTQYF.

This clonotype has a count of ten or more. CDR3 sequence (DNA): TGCGCCAGCAGCTACGGGGGCCCCGCCGTCAATGAGCAGTTCTTC. Translation gives CASSYGGPAVNEQFF. This rearrangement joins TRBV5-1 to TRBJ2-1; perhaps D is TRBD1 or TRBD2 (6 bases each). CDR1 and CDR2 from the germline V gene are SGHRS and YFSETQ. V was shortened by 3 bases and J by 6 bases, with 16 bases between the two germline ends. The CDR3 consists of 15 residues.

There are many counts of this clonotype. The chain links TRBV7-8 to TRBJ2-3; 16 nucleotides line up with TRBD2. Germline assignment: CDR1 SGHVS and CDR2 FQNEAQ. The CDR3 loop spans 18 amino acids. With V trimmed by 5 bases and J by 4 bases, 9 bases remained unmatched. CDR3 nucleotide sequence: TGTGCCAGCAGCGCCGGGACTAGCGGGAGGGCCCTAGCAGATACGCAGTATTTT. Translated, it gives CASSAGTSGRALADTQYF.